The source of this T cell receptor beta chain is a study of chemoradiotherapy in HPV16-positive cancers. The sample holds a few counts of this clone. Its antigen is not identified. Germline-derived CDR1 and CDR2 are LNHDA and SQIVND (reference sequence). The ends lost 0 bases at V and 4 bases at J; junction bases unmatched: 5. The CDR3 extends over 15 amino acids. The protocol was immunoSEQ multiplex PCR, while the TCRdb copy is restricted to in-frame clones and leaves out a portion. The data hold approximately 35,000 clones, with about four fifths observed a single time. General study results and limits: During treatment, candidate HPV-specific clones and E7-related motifs expanded in tumor.

Repeated repertoire sampling spanned the course of chemoradiotherapy. Source: blood, taken from a patient who underwent chemoradiotherapy. This TCR was sampled from a human donor with HPV-associated anogenital cancer. The V gene is TRBV19, the J gene TRBJ1-2, with 7 bases that match TRBD1. CDR3 region: CASSIDPTGSYGYTF. In nucleotides, the CDR3 is TGTGCCAGTAGTATAGACCCGACAGGGAGCTATGGCTACACCTTC.